This TCR beta chain stems from a study of T cells after yellow fever vaccination. Each CDR3 protein is one row after TCRdb ran MiXCR on the 5' RACE reads. The data show 450,000 to 650,000 distinct CDR3 sequences, with 20% to 25% seen just once and roughly 16% held by the top ten. Germline CDR1 LGHNA, CDR2 YNFKEQ. There are 13 residues in the CDR3. V dropped 2 bases and J dropped 4 bases, with 9 bases sitting between them. Study observations and caveats: Abundant contaminating clonotypes from the bulk population could appear in FACS-sorted repertoires.

Only a few counts were recorded for this clonotype. No antigen is known for it. The receptor was isolated from a young man who received the YFV17D yellow fever vaccine. V usage is TRBV4-2 and J usage is TRBJ2-7, with D tentatively TRBD1 or TRBD2 (5 bases each). The sample in question was PBMCs, obtained approximately 22 days after the first yellow fever vaccination. The CDR3 sequence: CASSQRGQYEQYF. CDR3 nucleotides: TGTGCCAGCAGCCAACGGGGCCAATACGAGCAGTACTTC.